The 2 T cell receptor beta chains below were found in one sample sequenced in a study of blood T cells in healthy people across ages. Primers used in a second PCR of roughly 6 to 12 cycles were a sample-barcoded 5' primer and a J-beta primer mix. TCRdb reprocessed the 5' RACE reads via MiXCR and lists one record per CDR3 protein. Among 1.5 million to 2 million distinct CDR3 sequences, over 25% were seen once, and the ten largest hold 7.7%. The sequenced material came from blood. Receptor source: a woman in her 30s in good health.

This clonotype was seen ten or more times. The rearrangement links TRBV5-1 to TRBJ2-1; maybe TRBD2 (5 bases). Germline V gene sequence: CDR1 SGHRS, CDR2 YFSETQ. Deletions cut 5 bases from V and 10 bases from J, with 10 bases between. The CDR3 extends over 11 amino acids. CDR3 region: CASRLGMEQFF. CDR3 sequence (DNA): TGCGCCAGCAGGCTCGGGATGGAGCAGTTCTTC.

This clonotype was seen a few times. V is TRBV5-6 and J is TRBJ2-6, with D possibly matching TRBD1 (5 bases). The V and J ends lost 1 base and 2 bases respectively, with 10 bases between them. The CDR3 contains 16 residues. From germline, CDR1 is SGHDT and CDR2 YYEEEE. CDR3 amino acids: CASSLKQGTGANVLTF. Here the CDR3 DNA reads TGTGCCAGCAGCTTGAAGCAGGGTACTGGGGCCAACGTCCTGACTTTC.